These 18 T cell receptor beta chains originate from one sample sequenced in a study of blood T cell repertoires in COVID-19. Sequenced by immunoSEQ multiplex PCR; TCRdb stores in-frame clones only, minus some. Here the sample spans under 35,000 clones, approximately 82% being singletons. Material for sequencing was peripheral blood. Receptor source: a man between 65 and 85 years old with acute or convalescent COVID-19.

The chain couples TRBV7-2 to TRBJ2-1; D may be TRBD2 (6 bases). This CDR3 region has 15 residues. The ends were cut back, 4 bases at V and 7 bases at J, with 17 bases in the middle. Germline CDR1 SGHTA, CDR2 FQGNSA. The DNA for the CDR3 is TGTGCCAGCAGCTCCCGCAGCGGGTCCGGGAATGAGCAGTTCTTC. Amino acids: CASSSRSGSGNEQFF.

This chain connects TRBV11-3 to TRBJ2-1, with unresolved D. V dropped 2 bases and J dropped 4 bases, with 6 bases sitting between them. The CDR3 is 13 amino acids. CDR1 SGHNT and CDR2 YENEEA come from the germline V gene. The CDR3: CASSLNKYNEQFF. The CDR3 nucleotides are TGTGCCAGCAGCTTAAACAAATACAATGAGCAGTTCTTC.

The chain carries TRBV5-4 and TRBJ2-1; 12 bases map to TRBD2. V was pared by 0 bases and J by 7 bases, with 2 bases of the junction left unmatched. The CDR3 runs to 15 residues. CDR1 is SGHNT, CDR2 YYREEE, per germline (reference sequence). CDR3 sequence reads: CASSLDLAGGNEQFF. Written as DNA, the CDR3 is TGTGCCAGCAGCTTGGATCTAGCGGGGGGGAATGAGCAGTTCTTC.

The chain couples TRBV3-1 (or the pseudogene TRBV3-2) to TRBJ2-6, with D possibly TRBD1 on 6 matching bases. Per the germline V gene, CDR1 is LGHDT and CDR2 is YNNKEL (reference sequence). The V end lost 2 bases, the J end lost 0 bases, and 14 bases lay between the germline ends. The CDR3 is 18 residues long. CDR3 region: CASSQLSGTNSGANVLTF. The CDR3 DNA sequence: TGTGCCAGCAGCCAATTATCCGGGACAAACTCTGGGGCCAACGTCCTGACTTTC.

A few counts support this clone. The chain couples TRBV9 to TRBJ2-5; 9 bases are a match to TRBD1. Trimming cost V 0 bases and J 4 bases; bases outside gene matches: 7. The CDR3 runs 16 residues. The germline gives CDR1 SGDLS, CDR2 YYNGEE. The chain's CDR3 is CASSVGPGQGLETQYF. The DNA of the CDR3 is TGTGCCAGCAGCGTAGGGCCGGGACAGGGCCTAGAGACCCAGTACTTC. The entire variable domain, with the rest obtained from reference TRBV9 and TRBJ2-5, is as follows: DSGVTQTPKHLITATGQRVTLRCSPRSGDLSVYWYQQSLDQGLQFLIQYYNGEERAKGNILERFSAQQFPDLHSELNLSSLELGDSALYFCASSVGPGQGLETQYFGPGTRLLVL.

The chain recombines TRBV7-2 with TRBJ1-4; 9 bases match TRBD1. Germline V lookup: CDR1 SGHTA, CDR2 FQGNSA. The CDR3 is made up of 22 amino acids. Unmatched junction bases numbered 19, after V lost 0 bases and J lost 2 bases. CDR3 bases: TGTGCCAGCAGCTTAGCCCCCCCCCGGGCAACAGGGGGCTTCAGGACTAATGAAAAACTGTTTTTT. Residues: CASSLAPPRATGGFRTNEKLFF. The whole variable domain, remainder taken from reference TRBV7-2 and TRBJ1-4, is GAGVSQSPSNKVTEKGKDVELRCDPISGHTALYWYRQSLGQGLEFLIYFQGNSAPDKSGLPSDRFSAERTGGSVSTLTIQRTQQEDSAVYLCASSLAPPRATGGFRTNEKLFFGSGTQLSVL.

The chain couples TRBV24-1 to TRBJ1-1; D remains unclear. The CDR3 covers 12 residues. Germline CDR1 is KGHDR and CDR2 is SFDVKD. V was trimmed by 9 bases and J by 11 bases, leaving 18 bases between them. The CDR3 DNA sequence: TGTGCCACCTCCCCAGAGGGTAGGATTGCTTTCTTT. Encoded protein: CATSPEGRIAFF.

J is TRBJ2-1 and V is TRBV19, with 12 bases matching TRBD2. The CDR3 has 16 amino acids. With V trimmed by 4 bases and J by 7 bases, 8 bases remained unmatched. Germline assignment: CDR1 LNHDA and CDR2 SQIVND (reference sequence). The CDR3 is CASSTSTSGGGNEQFF. CDR3 bases: TGTGCCAGTAGTACTTCGACTAGCGGGGGAGGAAATGAGCAGTTCTTC.

The chain has TRBV7-6 and TRBJ1-2, with unresolved D. Trimming took 5 bases from V and 2 from J, leaving 18 bases between them. Germline CDR1 is SGHVS and CDR2 is FNYEAQ. The CDR3 has 16 amino acids. The CDR3 loop reads CASSPRPRGPNYGYTF. The CDR3 coding sequence is TGTGCCAGCAGCCCCCGCCCCCGAGGGCCAAACTATGGCTACACCTTC.

CDR3 in amino acids: CASSPLTAVYQETQYF. The CDR3 nucleotides are TGTGCCAGCAGCCCCCTGACTGCCGTGTACCAAGAGACCCAGTACTTC. This sequence joins TRBV13 and TRBJ2-5; no clear D. This CDR3 is 16 amino acids long. The V gene's germline CDR1 is PRHDT and CDR2 FYEKMQ (reference sequence). Trimming left V 5 bases short and J 0 bases short, with 16 bases between.

This chain's CDR3 is CAKMEGNEQFF. Written as DNA, the CDR3 is TGTGCCAAGATGGAGGGCAATGAGCAGTTCTTC. The rearrangement links TRBV28 to TRBJ2-1, with D possibly being TRBD2 (6 bases). The CDR3 has 11 residues. Trimming cost V 10 bases and J 6 bases, with 10 bases left between them. CDR1 and CDR2 from the germline V gene are MDHEN and SYDVKM.

This clone was detected a few times. The rearrangement links TRBV6-2 or TRBV6-3 to TRBJ2-1; TRBD1 is a possible D gene (6 bases). The length of the CDR3 is 14 residues. Germline V gives CDR1 MNHEY, CDR2 SVGEGT. The V gene lost 2 bases and the J gene lost 6 bases, with 11 bases spanning the gap. This chain's CDR3 is CASSYGQGSNEQFF. The DNA of the CDR3 is TGTGCCAGCAGTTACGGGCAGGGGAGCAATGAGCAGTTCTTC.

This clone appeared once. This sequence joins TRBV5-8 and TRBJ1-4; 7 nucleotides agree with TRBD1. This CDR3 is built from 15 residues. Unmatched junction bases numbered 5, after V lost 2 bases and J lost 4 bases. The germline V gene encodes CDR1 SGHTS and CDR2 YDEGEE. The CDR3 DNA reads as TGTGCCAGCAGCTTCTCCGGGACAGTTAATGAAAAACTGTTTTTT. Its translation is CASSFSGTVNEKLFF. Drawing the rest from reference TRBV5-8 and TRBJ1-4, the complete variable domain is EAGVTQSPTHLIKTRGQQATLRCSPISGHTSVYWYQQALGLGLQFLLWYDEGEERNRGNFPPRFSGRQFPNYSSELNVNALELEDSALYLCASSFSGTVNEKLFFGSGTQLSVL.

This clone was counted ten times or more. The V and J genes are TRBV4-1 and TRBJ1-3; no definite D call. The CDR3 contains 15 residues. The ends were cut back, 1 base at V and 0 bases at J, with 7 bases in the middle. The germline V gene encodes CDR1 MGHRA and CDR2 YSYEKL. CDR3 amino acids: CASSQAGASGNTIYF. The DNA of the CDR3 is TGCGCCAGCAGCCAAGCGGGTGCCTCTGGAAACACCATATATTTT.

The chain is built from TRBV7-3 and TRBJ2-1; TRBD2 aligns across 9 bases. The CDR3 loop spans 16 amino acids. Germline CDR1 reads SGHTA; CDR2 reads FQGTGA. Losses at the gene ends were 3 bases for V and 8 bases for J; bases not matched to a gene: 11. In DNA form, the CDR3 reads TGTGCCAGCAGCTTTTCCGTAGCGGGAGATATCGATGAGCAGTTCTTC. Encoded protein: CASSFSVAGDIDEQFF.

The chain has TRBV6-5 and TRBJ2-7; 9 nucleotides agree with TRBD2. Trimming took 2 bases from V and 0 from J; bases not matched to a gene: 2. There are 15 residues in the CDR3. Germline CDR1 and CDR2: MNHEY and SVGAGI. The CDR3 nucleotides are TGTGCCAGCAGTTACCGGCGGGAGGGCTCCTACGAGCAGTACTTC. Translation gives CASSYRREGSYEQYF.

The rearrangement links TRBV5-1 to TRBJ1-5; TRBD1 agrees at 9 bases. CDR1 is SGHRS, CDR2 YFSETQ, per germline. Losses at the gene ends were 4 bases for V and 7 bases for J; bases not matched to a gene: 6. This CDR3 region has 14 residues. CDR3 region: CASSPQGASQPQHF. DNA for the CDR3: TGCGCCAGCAGCCCACAGGGGGCAAGCCAGCCCCAGCATTTT.

V usage is TRBV4-2 and J usage is TRBJ2-7; TRBD2 is a possible D gene (6 bases). This CDR3 comprises 16 residues. Trimming shortened V by 1 base and J by 3 bases, and 16 bases separated the two germline ends. Germline CDR1 is LGHNA and CDR2 is YNFKEQ. Here the CDR3 reads CASSQALGRDHYEQYF. DNA of the CDR3: TGTGCCAGCAGCCAAGCCCTGGGGCGGGACCACTACGAGCAGTACTTC.